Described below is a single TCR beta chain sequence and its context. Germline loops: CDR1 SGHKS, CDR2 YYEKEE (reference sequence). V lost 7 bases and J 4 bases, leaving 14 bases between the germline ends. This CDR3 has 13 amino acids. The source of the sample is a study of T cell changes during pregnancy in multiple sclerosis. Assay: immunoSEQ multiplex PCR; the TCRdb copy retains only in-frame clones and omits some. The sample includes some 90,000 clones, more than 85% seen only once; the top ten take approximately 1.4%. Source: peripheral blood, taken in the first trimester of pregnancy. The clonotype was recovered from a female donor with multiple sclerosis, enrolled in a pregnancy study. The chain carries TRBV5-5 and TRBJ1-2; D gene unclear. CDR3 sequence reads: CASALRAGYGYTF. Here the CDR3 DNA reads TGTGCCAGCGCGTTGAGGGCTGGCTATGGCTACACCTTC.